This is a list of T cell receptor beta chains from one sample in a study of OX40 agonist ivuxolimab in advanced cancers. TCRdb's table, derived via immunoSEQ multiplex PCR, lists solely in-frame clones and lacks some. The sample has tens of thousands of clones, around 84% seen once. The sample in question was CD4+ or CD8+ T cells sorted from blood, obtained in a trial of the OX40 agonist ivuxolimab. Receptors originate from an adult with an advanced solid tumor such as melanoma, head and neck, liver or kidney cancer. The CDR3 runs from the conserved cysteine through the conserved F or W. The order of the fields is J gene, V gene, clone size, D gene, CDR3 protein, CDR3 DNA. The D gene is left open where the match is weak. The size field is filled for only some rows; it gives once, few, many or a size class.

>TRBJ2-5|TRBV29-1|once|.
CSVRTAARQETQYF
TGCAGCGTTCGGACCGCAGCCCGCCAAGAGACCCAGTACTTC
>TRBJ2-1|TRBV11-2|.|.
CASSSAGSYNEQFF
TGTGCCAGCAGCTCGGCGGGAAGTTACAATGAGCAGTTCTTC
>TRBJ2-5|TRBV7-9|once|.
CASSFGTTGTQYF
TGTGCCAGCAGCTTTGGGACAACCGGGACCCAGTACTTC
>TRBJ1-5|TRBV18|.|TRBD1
CASSHDRGQRVAQHF
TGTGCCAGCTCACACGACAGGGGCCAAAGGGTTGCCCAGCATTTT
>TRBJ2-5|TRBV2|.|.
CASSDGSFQETQYF
TGTGCCAGCAGTGATGGCAGCTTCCAAGAGACCCAGTACTTC
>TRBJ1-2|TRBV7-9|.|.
CASSLGSRGGNYGYTF
TGTGCCAGCAGCTTAGGGTCCAGGGGAGGTAACTATGGCTACACCTTC
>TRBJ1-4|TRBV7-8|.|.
CASRLQGLTDGPGKLFF
TGTGCCAGCAGGCTACAGGGTTTGACAGACGGGCCCGGAAAACTGTTTTTT
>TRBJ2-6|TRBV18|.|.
CASSPPNMGTGANVLTF
TGTGCCAGCTCACCGCCAAATATGGGCACTGGGGCCAACGTCCTGACTTTC
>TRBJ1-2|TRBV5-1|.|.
CASSLAPGAAYGYTF
TGCGCCAGCAGCTTGGCCCCAGGGGCGGCCTATGGCTACACCTTC
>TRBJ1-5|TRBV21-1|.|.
CASSKRGLRSNQPQHF
TGTGCCAGCAGCAAAAGGGGGCTGAGAAGCAATCAGCCCCAGCATTTT
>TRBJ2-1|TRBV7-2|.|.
CASSPLRVNEQFF
TGTGCCAGCAGCCCATTACGAGTTAATGAGCAGTTCTTC
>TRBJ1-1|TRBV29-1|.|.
CSVGFRVKSTEAFF
TGCAGCGTTGGTTTTCGCGTTAAGAGCACTGAAGCTTTCTTT
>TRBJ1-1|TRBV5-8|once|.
CASSLGHLAFF
TGTGCCAGCAGCTTGGGACATTTGGCTTTCTTT
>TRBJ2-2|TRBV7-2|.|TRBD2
CASSIGASGRSGELFF
TGTGCCAGCAGTATAGGTGCTAGCGGGAGGTCCGGGGAGCTGTTTTTT
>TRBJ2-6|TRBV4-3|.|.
CASSQDRGWSGANVLTF
TGCGCCAGCAGCCAAGATCGGGGGTGGTCTGGGGCCAACGTCCTGACTTTC
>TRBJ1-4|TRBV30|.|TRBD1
CAWQTGEGEKLFF
TGTGCCTGGCAGACAGGGGAGGGAGAAAAACTGTTTTTT
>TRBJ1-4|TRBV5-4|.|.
CASSPGPKNEKLFF
TGTGCCAGCAGTCCGGGGCCCAAAAATGAAAAACTGTTTTTT
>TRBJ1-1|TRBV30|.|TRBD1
CAWRAQGYTEAFF
TGTGCCTGGAGGGCACAGGGGTACACTGAAGCTTTCTTT
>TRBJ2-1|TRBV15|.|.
CATSGRLFNEQFF
TGTGCCACCAGCGGGAGACTCTTCAATGAGCAGTTCTTC
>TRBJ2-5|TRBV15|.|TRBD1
CATSRNQGEETQYF
TGTGCCACCAGCAGAAACCAGGGGGAGGAGACCCAGTACTTC
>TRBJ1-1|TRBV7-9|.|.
CASSLQGGGTEAFF
TGTGCCAGCAGCTTACAGGGAGGGGGCACTGAAGCTTTCTTT
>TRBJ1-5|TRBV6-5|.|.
CASSYWQDSNQPQHF
TGTGCCAGCAGTTACTGGCAGGATAGCAATCAGCCCCAGCATTTT
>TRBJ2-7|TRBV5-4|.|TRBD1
CASSFRQGGEQYF
TGTGCCAGCAGCTTTCGACAGGGGGGAGAGCAGTACTTC
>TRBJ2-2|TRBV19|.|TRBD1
CASSRTGGALLGTGELFF
TGTGCCAGTAGTAGGACAGGGGGTGCGCTGTTGGGTACCGGGGAGCTGTTTTTT
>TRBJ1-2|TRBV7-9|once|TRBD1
CASSPTGTGGDYGYTF
TGTGCCAGCAGCCCGACCGGGACAGGGGGGGACTATGGCTACACCTTC
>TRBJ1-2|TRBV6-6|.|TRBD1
CASRRGPNYGYTF
TGTGCCAGCAGGAGGGGGCCCAACTATGGCTACACCTTC
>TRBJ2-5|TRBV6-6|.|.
CVTRGGQNQETQYF
TGTGTCACACGAGGGGGACAAAATCAAGAGACCCAGTACTTC
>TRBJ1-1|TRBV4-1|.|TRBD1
CASSQRDRVENTEAFF
TGCGCCAGCAGCCAGAGAGACAGGGTGGAGAACACTGAAGCTTTCTTT
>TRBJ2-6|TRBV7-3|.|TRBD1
CASSLRARQGNSGANVLTF
TGTGCCAGCAGCTTACGCGCCAGACAGGGGAACTCTGGGGCCAACGTCCTGACTTTC